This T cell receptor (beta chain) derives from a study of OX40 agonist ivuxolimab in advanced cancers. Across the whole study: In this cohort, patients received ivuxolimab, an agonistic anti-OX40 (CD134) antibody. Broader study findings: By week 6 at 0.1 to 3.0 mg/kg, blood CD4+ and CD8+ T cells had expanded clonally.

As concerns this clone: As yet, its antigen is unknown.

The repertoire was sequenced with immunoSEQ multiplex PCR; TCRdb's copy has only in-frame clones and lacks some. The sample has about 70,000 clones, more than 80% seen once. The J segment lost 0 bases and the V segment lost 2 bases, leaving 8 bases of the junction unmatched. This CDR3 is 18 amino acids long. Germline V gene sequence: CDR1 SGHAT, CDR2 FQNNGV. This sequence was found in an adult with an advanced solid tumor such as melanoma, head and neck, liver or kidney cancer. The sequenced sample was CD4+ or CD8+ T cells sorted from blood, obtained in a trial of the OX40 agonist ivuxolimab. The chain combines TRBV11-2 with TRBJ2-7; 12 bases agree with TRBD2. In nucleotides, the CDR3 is TGTGCCAGCAGCTTAATGCTAGCGGGGGGGAGCCACTCCTACGAGCAGTACTTC. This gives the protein CASSLMLAGGSHSYEQYF.